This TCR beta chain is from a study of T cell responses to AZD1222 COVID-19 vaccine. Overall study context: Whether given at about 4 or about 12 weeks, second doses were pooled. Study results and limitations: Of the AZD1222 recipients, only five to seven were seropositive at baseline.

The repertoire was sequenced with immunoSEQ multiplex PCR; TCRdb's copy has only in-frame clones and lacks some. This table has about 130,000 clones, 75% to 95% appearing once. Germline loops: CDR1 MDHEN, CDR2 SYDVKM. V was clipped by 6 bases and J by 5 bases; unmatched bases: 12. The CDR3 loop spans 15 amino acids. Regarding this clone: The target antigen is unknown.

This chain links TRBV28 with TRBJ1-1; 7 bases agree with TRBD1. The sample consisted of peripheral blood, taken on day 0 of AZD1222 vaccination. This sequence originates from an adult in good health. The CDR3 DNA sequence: TGTGCCAGCAGCTCCTACGACAGGGTGGAAACTGAAGCTTTCTTT. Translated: CASSSYDRVETEAFF.